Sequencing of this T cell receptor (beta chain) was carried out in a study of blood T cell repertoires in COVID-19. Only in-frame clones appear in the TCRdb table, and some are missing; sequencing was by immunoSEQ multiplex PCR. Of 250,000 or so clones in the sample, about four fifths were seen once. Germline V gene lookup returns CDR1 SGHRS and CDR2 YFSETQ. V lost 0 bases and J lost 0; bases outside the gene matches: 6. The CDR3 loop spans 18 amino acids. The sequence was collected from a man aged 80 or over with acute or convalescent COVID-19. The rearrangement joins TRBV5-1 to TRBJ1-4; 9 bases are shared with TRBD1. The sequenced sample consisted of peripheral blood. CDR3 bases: TGCGCCAGCAGCTTGGGGCCGGGACAGGGAGCAACTAATGAAAAACTGTTTTTT. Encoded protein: CASSLGPGQGATNEKLFF.